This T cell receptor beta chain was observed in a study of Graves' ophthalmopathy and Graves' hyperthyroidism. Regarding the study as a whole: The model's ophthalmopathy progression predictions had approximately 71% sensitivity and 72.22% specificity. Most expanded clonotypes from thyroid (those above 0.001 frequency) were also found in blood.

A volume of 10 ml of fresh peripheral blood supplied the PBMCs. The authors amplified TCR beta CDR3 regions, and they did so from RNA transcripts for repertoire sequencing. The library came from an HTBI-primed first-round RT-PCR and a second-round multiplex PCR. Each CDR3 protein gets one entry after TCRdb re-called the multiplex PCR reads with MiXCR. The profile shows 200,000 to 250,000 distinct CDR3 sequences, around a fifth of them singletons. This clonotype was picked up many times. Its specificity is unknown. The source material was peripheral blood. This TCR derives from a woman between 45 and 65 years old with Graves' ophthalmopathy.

The CDR3, as DNA: TGTGCCAGCAGTGAAACGTGGGCCCCCCAAGAGACCCAGTACTTC. This gives the protein CASSETWAPQETQYF. V is TRBV6-1 and J is TRBJ2-5, with D hard to call. The CDR3 totals 15 residues. V was shortened by 2 bases and J by 1 base, with 11 bases between the two germline ends. Germline V gives CDR1 MNHNS, CDR2 SASEGT.